Listed below are T cell receptor beta chains from one sample, sequenced in a study of tumor-infiltrating lymphocytes in primary liver carcinoma. MiXCR, run by TCRdb on the multiplex PCR reads, gives a single entry per CDR3 protein. The table lists 50,000 to 70,000 distinct CDR3 sequences, 70% to 85% of them singletons. The material sequenced was liver tumor tissue from sampling region 2. These receptors all stem from a man in his forties or fifties with primary liver carcinoma and hepatitis B virus infection. Each CDR3 is given with its conserved first and last residue. D genes are given only for firm matches. Size values are once, few and many counts, or a class for expanded clones, and some rows have none.

-,-,TRBJ1-2,TRBV4-3,TGCGCCAGCAGCCAAGATCCAGAATTCCGAAACTATGGCTACACCTTC,CASSQDPEFRNYGYTF
-,TRBD2,TRBJ2-1,TRBV14,TGTGCCTGCATCCAAGGGGAAAGCGGGATGAAGTTCTTC,CACIQGESGMKFF
-,TRBD1,TRBJ2-3,TRBV12-3/TRBV12-4,TGTGCCAGAAGTTATCGCCGGGACAGTTTAGCTACAGATACGCAGTATTTT,CARSYRRDSLATDTQYF
-,-,TRBJ2-2,TRBV27,TGTGCCAGCAGTAACAGCGGGGAGCTGTTTTTT,CASSNSGELFF
-,TRBD1,TRBJ2-1,TRBV29-1,TGTAGCGCCCGGACAGGGGGCAATGAGCTGTTCTTC,CSARTGGNELFF
-,-,TRBJ2-5,TRBV11-2,TGTGCCAGCAGCCAAACTCCTGGCATGGGGATAGAAACCCAGTACTTC,CASSQTPGMGIETQYF
-,-,TRBJ1-5,TRBV4-1,TGCGCCAACAGCCAAGTTCAATATGGGGTCTTTCAGCCCCAGCATTTT,CANSQVQYGVFQPQHF
-,TRBD1,TRBJ2-1,TRBV6-6,TGTGCCAGCAGTGACAGGGCCCTCAGGTACAATGAGCAATTCTTC,CASSDRALRYNEQFF
many,TRBD1,TRBJ1-5,TRBV6-2/TRBV6-3,TGTGCCAGCAGTCGGGGACAGGGGGTTGGCAATCAGCCCCAGCATTTT,CASSRGQGVGNQPQHF
-,TRBD2,TRBJ2-1,TRBV4-2,TGTGCCAGCAGCCAGGTGGTAGCGGGGGCCTCCTACAATGAGCAGTTCTTC,CASSQVVAGASYNEQFF
-,-,TRBJ1-4,TRBV11-2,TGTACCAGTAGCACGACTCCAGGAGGAACAAATGAGAAACTGTTTTTT,CTSSTTPGGTNEKLFF
-,TRBD2,TRBJ2-1,TRBV6-5,TGTGCCAGCAACCGATCGGGACTAATTGGTGAGCAGTTCTTC,CASNRSGLIGEQFF
-,-,TRBJ1-3,TRBV6-5,TGTGCCAGCCGCAACACGGACCCCAACCCTGGAAACACCATATATTTT,CASRNTDPNPGNTIYF
-,TRBD1,TRBJ1-1,TRBV14,TGTGCCAGCAGTCAAGATTCCCGGGACAGGTCGGAAGTTTTCTTT,CASSQDSRDRSEVFF
-,-,TRBJ2-2,TRBV5-5,TGTGCCAGTAACTGGCGTGTGGGCGGACGGTCCGGGGAGCTGTTTTTT,CASNWRVGGRSGELFF
-,-,TRBJ2-1,TRBV24-1,TGTGTCACGGAGGCCAGGGGTGAGCAGTTCTTC,CVTEARGEQFF
once,TRBD2,TRBJ2-5,TRBV11-2,TGTGCCAGCAGCTATACTCCTGGCGGGGGGAGAGAGACTCAGTACTTC,CASSYTPGGGRETQYF
-,-,TRBJ1-4,TRBV28,TGTGCCAGCAGTCTTCAGACAGCACCAACTAATGAAGAACTGTTTTTT,CASSLQTAPTNEELFF
-,TRBD2,TRBJ2-2,TRBV29-1,TGCAGCGTTGCGGGACTAACGGCAATGAACACCGGGGAGCTGTTTTTT,CSVAGLTAMNTGELFF
many,-,TRBJ1-5,TRBV7-9,TGTGCCAGCAGCGACCATAATCAGCCCCAGCATTTT,CASSDHNQPQHF
-,TRBD1,TRBJ2-7,TRBV12-3/TRBV12-4,TGTGCCAGCAGTATGGGGACAGGGGAGCCCTACGAGCAGCACTTC,CASSMGTGEPYEQHF
-,-,TRBJ2-7,TRBV12-3/TRBV12-4,TGTGCCAGCAACATATCGGAAGGGCTCGGAGGAGAGCAGTACTTC,CASNISEGLGGEQYF
-,TRBD1,TRBJ2-6,TRBV4-1,TGCCCCAGCAGCCAAGATCCCGTGACAGGGGGTTCCTCTAGGGCCAACGTCCTGACTTTC,CPSSQDPVTGGSSRANVLTF
once,-,TRBJ1-6,TRBV14,TGTGCCAGCAGCCAAGGGGTCGTGAAGTTTAATTCACCCCTCCACTTT,CASSQGVVKFNSPLHF
-,TRBD1,TRBJ1-2,TRBV12-3/TRBV12-4,TGTGCCAGCAGCCTCGGACAGGGAGCAAACTATGCCCACACCTTC,CASSLGQGANYAHTF
-,TRBD2,TRBJ2-1,TRBV11-2,TGTGCCAGCAGCTTCGAACTAGCGAGAAACAATGGGCTGTTCTTC,CASSFELARNNGLFF
-,TRBD2,TRBJ2-5,TRBV5-4,TGTGCCAGCAGCTTCGGAGTAGCGGGAGCGTCGGAGACCCAGTACTTC,CASSFGVAGASETQYF